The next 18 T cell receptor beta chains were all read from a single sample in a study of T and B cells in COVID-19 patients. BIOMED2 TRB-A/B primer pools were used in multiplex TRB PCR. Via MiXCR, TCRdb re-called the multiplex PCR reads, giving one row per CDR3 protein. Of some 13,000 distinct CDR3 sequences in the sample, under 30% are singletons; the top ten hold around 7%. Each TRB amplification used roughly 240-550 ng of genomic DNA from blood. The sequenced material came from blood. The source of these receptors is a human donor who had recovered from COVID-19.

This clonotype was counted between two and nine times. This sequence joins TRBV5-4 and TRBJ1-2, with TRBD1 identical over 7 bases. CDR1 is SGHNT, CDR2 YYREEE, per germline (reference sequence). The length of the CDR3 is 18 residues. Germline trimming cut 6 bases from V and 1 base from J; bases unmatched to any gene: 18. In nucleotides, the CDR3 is TGTGCCAGCAACCCAGGGGGTTCCGTCCAGGGGGTTAACTATGGCTACACCTTC. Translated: CASNPGGSVQGVNYGYTF.

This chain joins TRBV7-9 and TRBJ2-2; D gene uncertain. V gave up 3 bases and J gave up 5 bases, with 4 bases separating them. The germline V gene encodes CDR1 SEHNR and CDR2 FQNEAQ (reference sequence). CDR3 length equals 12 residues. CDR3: CASSFGTGELFF. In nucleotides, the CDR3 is TGTGCCAGCAGCTTTGGGACCGGGGAGCTGTTTTTT.

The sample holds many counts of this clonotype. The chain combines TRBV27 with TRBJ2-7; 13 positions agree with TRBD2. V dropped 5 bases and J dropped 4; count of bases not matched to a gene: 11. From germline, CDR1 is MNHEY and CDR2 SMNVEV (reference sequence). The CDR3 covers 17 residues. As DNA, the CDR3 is TGTGCCAGCAGTCCGAGGACTAGCGGGAGTCGGGTATACGAGCAGTACTTC. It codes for CASSPRTSGSRVYEQYF.

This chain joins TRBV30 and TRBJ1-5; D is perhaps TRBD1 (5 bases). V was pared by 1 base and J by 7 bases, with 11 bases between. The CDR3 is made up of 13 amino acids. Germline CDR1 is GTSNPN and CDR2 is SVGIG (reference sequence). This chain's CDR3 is CAWSGGLHQPQHF. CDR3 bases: TGTGCCTGGAGTGGGGGCCTTCACCAGCCCCAGCATTTT. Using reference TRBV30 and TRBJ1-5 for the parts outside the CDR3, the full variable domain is SQTIHQWPATLVQPVGSPLSLECTVEGTSNPNLYWYRQAAGRGLQLLFYSVGIGQISSEVPQNLSASRPQDRQFILSSKKLLLSDSGFYLCAWSGGLHQPQHFGDGTRLSIL.

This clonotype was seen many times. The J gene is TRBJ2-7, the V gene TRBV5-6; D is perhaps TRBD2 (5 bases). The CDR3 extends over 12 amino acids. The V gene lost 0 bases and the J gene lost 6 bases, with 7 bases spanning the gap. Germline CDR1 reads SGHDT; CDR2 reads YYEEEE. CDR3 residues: CASSLGRGEQYF. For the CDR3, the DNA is TGTGCCAGCAGCTTGGGTCGGGGCGAGCAGTACTTC.

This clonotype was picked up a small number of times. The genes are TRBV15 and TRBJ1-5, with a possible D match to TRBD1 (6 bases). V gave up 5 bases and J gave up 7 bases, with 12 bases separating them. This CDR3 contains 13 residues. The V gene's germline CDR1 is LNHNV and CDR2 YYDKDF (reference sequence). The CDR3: CATSLQGRQPQHF. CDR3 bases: TGTGCCACCAGCTTACAGGGAAGGCAGCCCCAGCATTTT.

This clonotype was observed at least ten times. CDR3 sequence reads: CASKSTVQETQYF. The CDR3 nucleotides read TGTGCCAGCAAATCGACAGTCCAAGAGACCCAGTACTTC. The V gene is TRBV6-5, the J gene TRBJ2-5; TRBD1 is a possible D gene (5 bases). V gave up 7 bases and J gave up 1 base, with 10 bases separating them. This CDR3 spans 13 amino acids. Germline CDR1 MNHEY, CDR2 SVGAGI.

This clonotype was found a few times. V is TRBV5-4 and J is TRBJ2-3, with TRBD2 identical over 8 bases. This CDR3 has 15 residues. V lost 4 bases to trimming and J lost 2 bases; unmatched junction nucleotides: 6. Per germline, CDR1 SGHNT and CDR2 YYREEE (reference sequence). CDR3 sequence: CASSKGAGDTDTQYF. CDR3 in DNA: TGTGCCAGCAGCAAAGGAGCGGGAGACACAGATACGCAGTATTTT.

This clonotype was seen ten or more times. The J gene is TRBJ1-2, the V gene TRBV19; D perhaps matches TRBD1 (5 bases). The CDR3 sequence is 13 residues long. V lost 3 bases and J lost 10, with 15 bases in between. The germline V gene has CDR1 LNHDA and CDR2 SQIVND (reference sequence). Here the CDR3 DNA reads TGTGCCAGTAGTATCACTGCGGGGGGGACCTACACCTTC. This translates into CASSITAGGTYTF.

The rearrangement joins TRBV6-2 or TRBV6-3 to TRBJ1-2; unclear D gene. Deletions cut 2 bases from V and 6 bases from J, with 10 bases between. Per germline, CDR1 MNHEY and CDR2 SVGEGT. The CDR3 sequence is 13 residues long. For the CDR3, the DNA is TGTGCCAGCAGTTACGGTACGGGGAATGGCTACACCTTC. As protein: CASSYGTGNGYTF.

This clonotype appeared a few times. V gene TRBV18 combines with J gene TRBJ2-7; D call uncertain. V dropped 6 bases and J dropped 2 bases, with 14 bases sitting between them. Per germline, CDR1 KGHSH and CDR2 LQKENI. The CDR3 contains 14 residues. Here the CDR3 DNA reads TGTGCCAGCTCTCCCGAGAGGACCGCCTACGAGCAGTACTTC. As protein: CASSPERTAYEQYF.

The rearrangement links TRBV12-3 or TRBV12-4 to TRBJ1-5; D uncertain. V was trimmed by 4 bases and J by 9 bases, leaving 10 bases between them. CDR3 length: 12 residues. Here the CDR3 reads CASSSTPVPQHF. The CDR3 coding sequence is TGTGCCAGCAGTTCAACCCCGGTGCCCCAGCATTTT.

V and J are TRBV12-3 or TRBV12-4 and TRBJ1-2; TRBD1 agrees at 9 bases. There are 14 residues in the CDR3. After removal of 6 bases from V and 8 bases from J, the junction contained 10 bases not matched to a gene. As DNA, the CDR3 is TGTGCCAGCAGCGCCGGGACAGGGTTCCTCGGCTACACCTTC. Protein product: CASSAGTGFLGYTF.

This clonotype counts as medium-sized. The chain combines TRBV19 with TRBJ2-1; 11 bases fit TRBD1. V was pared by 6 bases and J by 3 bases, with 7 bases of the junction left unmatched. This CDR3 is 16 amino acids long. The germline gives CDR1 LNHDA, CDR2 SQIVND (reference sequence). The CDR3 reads CASSLGQGDLYNEQFF. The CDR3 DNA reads TGTGCCAGTAGCCTGGGACAGGGGGATCTCTACAATGAGCAGTTCTTC.

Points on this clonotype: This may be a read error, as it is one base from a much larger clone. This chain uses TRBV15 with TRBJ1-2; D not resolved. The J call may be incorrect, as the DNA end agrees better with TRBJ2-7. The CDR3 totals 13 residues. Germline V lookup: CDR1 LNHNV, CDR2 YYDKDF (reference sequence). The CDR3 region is CATSRWADNEQYF. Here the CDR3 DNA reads TGTGCCACCAGCAGATGGGCAGACAATGAGCAGTACTTC.

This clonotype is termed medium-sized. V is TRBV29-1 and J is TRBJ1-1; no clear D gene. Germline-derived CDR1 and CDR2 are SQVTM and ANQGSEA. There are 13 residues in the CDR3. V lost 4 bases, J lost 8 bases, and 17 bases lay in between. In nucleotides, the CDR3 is TGCAGCGTTGGGGGTCCTTACGGCGGGGAAGCTTTCTTT. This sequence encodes CSVGGPYGGEAFF.

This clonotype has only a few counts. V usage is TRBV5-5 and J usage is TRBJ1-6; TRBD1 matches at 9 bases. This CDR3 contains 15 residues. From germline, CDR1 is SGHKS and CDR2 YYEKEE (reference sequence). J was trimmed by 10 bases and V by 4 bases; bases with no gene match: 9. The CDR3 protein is CASSPPTGGYSPLHF. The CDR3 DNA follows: TGTGCCAGCAGCCCGCCCACAGGGGGCTACTCACCCCTCCACTTT. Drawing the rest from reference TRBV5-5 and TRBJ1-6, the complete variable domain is DAGVTQSPTHLIKTRGQQVTLRCSPISGHKSVSWYQQVLGQGPQFIFQYYEKEERGRGNFPDRFSARQFPNYSSELNVNALLLGDSALYLCASSPPTGGYSPLHFGNGTRLTVT.

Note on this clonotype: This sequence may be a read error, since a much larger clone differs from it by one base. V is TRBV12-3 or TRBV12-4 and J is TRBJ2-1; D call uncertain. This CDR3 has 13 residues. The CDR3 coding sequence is TGTACCAGCGACACCTCGGGTAACAATGAGCAGTTCTTC. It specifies CTSDTSGNNEQFF.